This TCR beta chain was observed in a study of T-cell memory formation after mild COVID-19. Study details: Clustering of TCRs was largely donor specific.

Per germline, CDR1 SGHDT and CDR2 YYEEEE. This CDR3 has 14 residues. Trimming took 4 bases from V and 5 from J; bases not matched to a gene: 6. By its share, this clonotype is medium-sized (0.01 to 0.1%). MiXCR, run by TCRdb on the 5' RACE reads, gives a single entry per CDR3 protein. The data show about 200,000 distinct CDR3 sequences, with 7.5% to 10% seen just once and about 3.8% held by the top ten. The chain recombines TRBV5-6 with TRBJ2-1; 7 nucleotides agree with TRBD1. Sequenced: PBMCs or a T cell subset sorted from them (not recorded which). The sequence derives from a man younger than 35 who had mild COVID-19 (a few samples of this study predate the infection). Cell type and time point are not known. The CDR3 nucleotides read TGTGCCAGCAGCCCGCCGGGACAGCACAATGAGCAGTTCTTC. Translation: CASSPPGQHNEQFF.